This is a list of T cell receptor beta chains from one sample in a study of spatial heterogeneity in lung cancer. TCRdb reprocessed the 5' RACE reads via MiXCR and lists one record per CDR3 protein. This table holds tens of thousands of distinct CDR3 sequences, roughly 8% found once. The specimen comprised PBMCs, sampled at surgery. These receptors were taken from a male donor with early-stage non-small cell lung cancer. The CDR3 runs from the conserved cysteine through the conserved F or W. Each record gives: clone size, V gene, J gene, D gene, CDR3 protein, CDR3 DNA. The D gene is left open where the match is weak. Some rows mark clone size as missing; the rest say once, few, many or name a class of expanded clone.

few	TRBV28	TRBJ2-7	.	CASSFPGKASYEQYF	TGTGCCAGCAGTTTCCCGGGAAAGGCTTCCTACGAGCAGTACTTC
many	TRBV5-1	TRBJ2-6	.	CASSLADLSGANVLTF	TGCGCCAGCAGCTTGGCAGACCTCTCGGGGGCCAACGTCCTGACTTTC
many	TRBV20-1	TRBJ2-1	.	CSATFVRNEQFF	TGCAGTGCTACGTTCGTAAGGAATGAGCAGTTCTTC
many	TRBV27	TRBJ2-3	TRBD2	CASSLWTSGRGTDTQYF	TGTGCCAGCAGTTTGTGGACTAGCGGGAGAGGCACAGATACGCAGTATTTT
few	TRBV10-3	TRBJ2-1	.	CATGLGSTEQFF	TGTGCCACAGGGTTGGGGAGCACTGAGCAGTTCTTC
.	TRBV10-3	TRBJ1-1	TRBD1	CAISESTGSWTEAFF	TGTGCCATCAGTGAGTCGACAGGGTCTTGGACTGAAGCTTTCTTT
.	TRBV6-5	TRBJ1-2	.	CASGPHQIQKTRGDYGYTF	TGTGCCAGCGGTCCACACCAGATCCAGAAGACCCGGGGCGACTATGGCTACACCTTC
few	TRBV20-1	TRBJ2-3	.	CSAGPRYRKSTDTQYF	TGCAGTGCCGGACCTCGGTACAGGAAGAGCACAGATACGCAGTATTTT
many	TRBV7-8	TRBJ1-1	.	CASSFFEAAEAFF	TGTGCCAGCAGCTTCTTTGAGGCCGCTGAAGCTTTCTTT
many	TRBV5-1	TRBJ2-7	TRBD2	CASSGGRAGYEQYF	TGCGCCAGCAGTGGAGGGAGGGCCGGCTACGAGCAGTACTTC
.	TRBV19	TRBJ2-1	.	CASTVRGAGTGYNEQFF	TGTGCCAGTACCGTAAGGGGGGCAGGGACGGGCTACAATGAGCAGTTCTTC
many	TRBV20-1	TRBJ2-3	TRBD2	CSAAGLTTDTQYF	TGCAGTGCTGCGGGACTAACCACAGATACGCAGTATTTT
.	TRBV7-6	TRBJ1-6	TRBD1	CASSPQGVSYNSPLHF	TGTGCCAGCAGCCCACAGGGGGTATCCTATAATTCACCCCTCCACTTT
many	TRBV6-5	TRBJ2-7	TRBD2	CASSYGAGALYEQYF	TGTGCCAGCAGTTACGGGGCGGGAGCCCTTTACGAGCAGTACTTC
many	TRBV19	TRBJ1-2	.	CASSQDRDRGGYTF	TGTGCCAGTAGTCAGGACCGGGACCGCGGCGGCTACACCTTC